What follows is one T cell receptor beta chain and its context. The germline V gene encodes CDR1 DFQATT and CDR2 SNEGSKA (reference sequence). This CDR3 is built from 13 residues. With 7 bases removed from V and 8 bases from J, the gap between germline ends came to 18 bases. Generation of TCR cDNA used 5'RACE template switching (which added a universal primer site and UMIs). TCRdb passed the 5' RACE reads through MiXCR, listing each CDR3 protein once. The data show around 610,000 distinct CDR3 sequences, with 13% seen just once and around 15% held by the top ten. The data are from a study of T cells after yellow fever vaccination.

This sequence originates from a man aged 25 to 40 who received the YFV17D yellow fever vaccine. The chain couples TRBV20-1 to TRBJ2-1; the D is unclear. Sequenced material: PBMCs, taken on the day of the yellow fever booster vaccination. CDR3 sequence reads: CSGWAGGIDEQFF. The CDR3, as DNA: TGCAGTGGATGGGCAGGCGGTATAGATGAGCAGTTCTTC.